This T cell receptor (beta chain) was retrieved from a study of shared clonotypes between healthy human individuals. CDR1 MNHNS and CDR2 SASEGT come from the germline V gene. Trimming stripped 7 bases from V and 0 bases from J, with 10 bases between. This CDR3 contains 14 residues. Sequencing used immunoSEQ multiplex PCR; TCRdb keeps in-frame clones, though not all of them. The sample carries some 380,000 clones, 96% recorded once. The genes are TRBV6-1 and TRBJ1-5, with a tentative D call TRBD1 (6 bases). Sequencing was carried out using memory CD8+ T cells sorted from blood. Regarding subset: CD45RO+ cells pooled with CCR7-negative TemRA cells. The TCR sequence derives from a man aged 25-45 years in good health. The CDR3 region has the DNA TGTGCCAGCATCGGACAGTATAGCAATCAGCCCCAGCATTTT. Its translation is CASIGQYSNQPQHF.